This TCR beta chain is drawn from a study of shared clonotypes between healthy human individuals. The donors, healthy adults who were HIV-negative, had experienced no recent acute infections or vaccinations. Study-level points and caveats: It was anticipated that sequencing depth would influence how many clonotypes donors shared.

Note on this clone: Its antigen is unidentified.

Looked up from germline, CDR1 is MNHNY and CDR2 is SVGAGI (reference sequence). There are 16 residues in the CDR3. With 4 bases clipped from V and 4 bases from J, the junction kept 13 bases outside the gene matches. For each subset, genomic DNA was distributed in equal portions over several immunoSEQ plates. The table came from immunoSEQ multiplex PCR; TCRdb's copy has only in-frame clones and leaves some out. This sample yields about 2.4 million clones, of which approximately 93% are seen a single time; approximately 0.37% belongs to the top ten. The origin of this receptor is a young man in good health. Some clones in this sample may be carry-over from other donors' samples. The rearrangement links TRBV6-6 to TRBJ2-7; 7 nucleotides line up with TRBD2. Sequencing was carried out using naive CD4+ T cells from PBMCs. Subset meaning: CD45RA+ positively selected. The CDR3 loop is CASSFQRGAGRYEQYF. CDR3 DNA: TGTGCCAGCAGTTTCCAGCGGGGAGCCGGGCGTTACGAGCAGTACTTC.